Detailed here is one T cell receptor (beta chain). Its matching antigen is unknown. The data originate from a study of cytomegalovirus exposure and HLA in healthy donors. Study observations and caveats: Roughly even sequencing depth across donors was the assumption behind the presence/absence analyses. Most TCR sequences were seen very rarely across donors, but some public TCRs occurred in many. In a later analysis, HLA-associated TCR beta chains were more clonally expanded than equally common others.

PCR employed 60 Vbeta and 13 Jbeta primers. Sequencing used immunoSEQ multiplex PCR; TCRdb keeps in-frame clones, though not all of them. The sample has around 100,000 clones, 78% seen once. From germline, CDR1 is SGHVS and CDR2 FNYEAQ. The CDR3 is made up of 19 amino acids. Germline trimming cut 5 bases from V and 6 bases from J; bases unmatched to any gene: 14. V and J are TRBV7-6 and TRBJ2-2, with 14 positions matching TRBD2. The sample consisted of PBMCs. The source is a middle-aged woman in good health and CMV-seropositive. The CDR3 nucleotides are TGTGCCAGCAGCCCATACGGGACTAGCGGGAGATTAATGGCCGGGGAGCTGTTTTTT. This translates into CASSPYGTSGRLMAGELFF.